Below are 7 T cell receptor beta chains sequenced from a single sample in a study of PD-1 blockade in classical Hodgkin lymphoma. Assay used: immunoSEQ multiplex PCR; TCRdb lists only in-frame clones, some missing. The data show about 30,000 clones, approximately 86% seen once. In every patient, relapse followed autologous stem cell transplantation, while exposure to brentuximab vedotin differed. The CD8+ T cells came from thawed PBMCs through magnetic negative selection. The sequencing used CD8+ T cells from blood, collected at baseline. Receptor source: a human donor with classical Hodgkin lymphoma.

The CDR3 region is CASSLHRAGELFF. The CDR3 nucleotides read TGTGCCAGCAGTTTACACAGGGCCGGGGAGCTGTTTTTT. The genes are TRBV28 and TRBJ2-2, with D tentatively TRBD1 (6 bases). The CDR3 totals 13 residues. CDR1 is MDHEN, CDR2 SYDVKM, per germline. Trimming removed 2 bases at V and 6 bases at J, with 7 bases between.

The J gene is TRBJ2-5, the V gene TRBV2, with 9 bases matching TRBD2. V trimming: 3 bases; J trimming: 1 base; junction bases outside the gene matches: 3. CDR1 SNHLY and CDR2 FYNNEI come from the germline V gene. The CDR3 totals 15 residues. CDR3 DNA: TGTGCCAGCAGTGAGGTAGCGGGGGTCCAAGAGACCCAGTACTTC. Protein: CASSEVAGVQETQYF.

The chain recombines TRBV27 with TRBJ2-3, with a possible D match to TRBD2 (5 bases). CDR3 length: 15 amino acids. V was pared by 4 bases and J by 4 bases, with 15 bases between. Germline-derived CDR1 and CDR2 are MNHEY and SMNVEV (reference sequence). CDR3 sequence reads: CASSSSRAGADTQYF. CDR3 DNA: TGTGCCAGCAGTTCGTCCCGGGCCGGGGCAGATACGCAGTATTTT.

The chain combines TRBV10-3 with TRBJ2-3, with D possibly TRBD1 on 6 matching bases. The CDR3 has 16 amino acids. V was cut by 3 bases and J by 4 bases, with 17 bases left in between. Germline values: CDR1 ENHRY, CDR2 SYGVKD. CDR3 protein: CAISDVGANGPDTQYF. The CDR3 coding sequence is TGTGCCATCAGTGATGTGGGGGCGAATGGGCCAGATACGCAGTATTTT.

The chain is built from TRBV6-1 and TRBJ2-7; 7 nucleotides agree with TRBD1. CDR3 size: 16 residues. The germline V gene has CDR1 MNHNS and CDR2 SASEGT. The junction had 9 bases not matched to a gene; V was cut back by 3 bases and J by 1 base. The CDR3 region is CASSEGTDPKSYEQYF. DNA of the CDR3: TGTGCCAGCAGTGAGGGGACAGACCCAAAATCCTACGAGCAGTACTTC.

The V gene is TRBV7-9, the J gene TRBJ2-1; either TRBD1 or TRBD2 may supply D (7 bases each). The CDR3 contains 14 residues. The V gene's germline CDR1 is SEHNR and CDR2 FQNEAQ (reference sequence). Trimming left V 1 base short and J 7 bases short, with 11 bases between. The CDR3 sequence is CASSLGQGGNEQFF. CDR3 in DNA: TGTGCCAGCAGCTTAGGACAGGGAGGGAATGAGCAGTTCTTC. The entire variable domain, with the rest obtained from reference TRBV7-9 and TRBJ2-1, is as follows: DTGVSQNPRHKITKRGQNVTFRCDPISEHNRLYWYRQTLGQGPEFLTYFQNEAQLEKSRLLSDRFSAERPKGSFSTLEIQRTEQGDSAMYLCASSLGQGGNEQFFGPGTRLTVL.

The V and J genes are TRBV5-4 and TRBJ2-7, with a possible D match to TRBD1 (5 bases). The CDR3 runs to 14 residues. Germline-derived CDR1 and CDR2 are SGHNT and YYREEE (reference sequence). The V gene lost 10 bases and the J gene lost 1 base, with 18 bases spanning the gap. CDR3 DNA: TGTGCCGCCCTAGGGGTTCCTGATTCCTACGAGCAGTACTTC. Its protein is CAALGVPDSYEQYF.